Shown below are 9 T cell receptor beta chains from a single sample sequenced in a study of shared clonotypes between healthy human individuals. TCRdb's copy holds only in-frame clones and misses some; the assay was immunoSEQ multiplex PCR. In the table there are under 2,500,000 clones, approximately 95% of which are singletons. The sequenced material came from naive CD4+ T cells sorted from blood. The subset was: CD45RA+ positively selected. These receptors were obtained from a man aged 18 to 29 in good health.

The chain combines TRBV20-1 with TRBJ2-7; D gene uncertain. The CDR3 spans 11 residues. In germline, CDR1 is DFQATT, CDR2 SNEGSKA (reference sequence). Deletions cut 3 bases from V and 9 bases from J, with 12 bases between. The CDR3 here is CSARDWTAQYF. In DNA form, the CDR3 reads TGCAGTGCTAGGGATTGGACCGCGCAGTACTTC.

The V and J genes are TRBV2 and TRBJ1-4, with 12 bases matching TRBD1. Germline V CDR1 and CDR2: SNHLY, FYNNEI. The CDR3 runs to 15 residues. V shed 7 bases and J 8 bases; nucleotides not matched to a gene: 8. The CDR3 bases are TGTGCCAGCAAGGGACAGGGGGCGATCATCGAAAAACTGTTTTTT. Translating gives CASKGQGAIIEKLFF.

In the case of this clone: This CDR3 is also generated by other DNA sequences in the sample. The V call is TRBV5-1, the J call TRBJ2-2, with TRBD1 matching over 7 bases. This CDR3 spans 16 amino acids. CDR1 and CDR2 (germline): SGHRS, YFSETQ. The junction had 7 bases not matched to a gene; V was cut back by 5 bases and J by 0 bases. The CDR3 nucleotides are TGCGCCAGCAGTTCAACCGGGACAGCGAACACCGGGGAGCTGTTTTTT. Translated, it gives CASSSTGTANTGELFF.

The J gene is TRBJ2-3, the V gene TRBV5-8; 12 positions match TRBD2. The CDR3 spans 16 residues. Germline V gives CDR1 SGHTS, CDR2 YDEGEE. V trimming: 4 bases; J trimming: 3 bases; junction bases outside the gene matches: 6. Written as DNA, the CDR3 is TGTGCCAGCAGCCTCCGACTAGCGGGAGCGACAGATACGCAGTATTTT. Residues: CASSLRLAGATDTQYF.

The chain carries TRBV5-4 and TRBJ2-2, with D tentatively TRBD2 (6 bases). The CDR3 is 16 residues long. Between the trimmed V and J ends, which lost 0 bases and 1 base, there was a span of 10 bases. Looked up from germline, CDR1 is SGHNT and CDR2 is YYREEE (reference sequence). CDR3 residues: CASSLVPRGNTGELFF. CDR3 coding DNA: TGTGCCAGCAGCTTGGTCCCGCGGGGGAACACCGGGGAGCTGTTTTTT.

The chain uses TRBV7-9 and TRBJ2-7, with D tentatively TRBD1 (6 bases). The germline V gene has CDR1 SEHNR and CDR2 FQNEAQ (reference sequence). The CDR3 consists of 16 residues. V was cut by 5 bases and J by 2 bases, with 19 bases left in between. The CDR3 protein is CASSTAWGRAPYEQYF. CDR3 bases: TGTGCCAGCAGCACGGCCTGGGGGCGGGCCCCCTACGAGCAGTACTTC.

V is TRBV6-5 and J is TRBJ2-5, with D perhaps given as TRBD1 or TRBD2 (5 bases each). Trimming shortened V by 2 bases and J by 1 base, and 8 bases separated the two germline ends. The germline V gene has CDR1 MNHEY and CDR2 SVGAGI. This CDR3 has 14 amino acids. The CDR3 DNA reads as TGTGCCAGCAGTTACAGAGGGGTCCAAGAGACCCAGTACTTC. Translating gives CASSYRGVQETQYF.

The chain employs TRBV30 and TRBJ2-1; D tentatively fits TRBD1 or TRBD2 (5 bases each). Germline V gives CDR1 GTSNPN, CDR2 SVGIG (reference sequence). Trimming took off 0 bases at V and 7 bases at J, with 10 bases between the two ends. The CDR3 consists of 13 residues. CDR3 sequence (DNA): TGTGCCTGGAGTGTTGGGGGTCGTAATGAGCAGTTCTTC. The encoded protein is CAWSVGGRNEQFF.

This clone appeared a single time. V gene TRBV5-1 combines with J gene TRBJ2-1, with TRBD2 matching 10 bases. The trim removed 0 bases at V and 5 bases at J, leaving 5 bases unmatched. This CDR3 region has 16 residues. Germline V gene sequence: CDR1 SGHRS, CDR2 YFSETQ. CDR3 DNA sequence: TGCGCCAGCAGCTTGGAGGTAGCGGGAGGACACAATGAGCAGTTCTTC. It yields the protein CASSLEVAGGHNEQFF.